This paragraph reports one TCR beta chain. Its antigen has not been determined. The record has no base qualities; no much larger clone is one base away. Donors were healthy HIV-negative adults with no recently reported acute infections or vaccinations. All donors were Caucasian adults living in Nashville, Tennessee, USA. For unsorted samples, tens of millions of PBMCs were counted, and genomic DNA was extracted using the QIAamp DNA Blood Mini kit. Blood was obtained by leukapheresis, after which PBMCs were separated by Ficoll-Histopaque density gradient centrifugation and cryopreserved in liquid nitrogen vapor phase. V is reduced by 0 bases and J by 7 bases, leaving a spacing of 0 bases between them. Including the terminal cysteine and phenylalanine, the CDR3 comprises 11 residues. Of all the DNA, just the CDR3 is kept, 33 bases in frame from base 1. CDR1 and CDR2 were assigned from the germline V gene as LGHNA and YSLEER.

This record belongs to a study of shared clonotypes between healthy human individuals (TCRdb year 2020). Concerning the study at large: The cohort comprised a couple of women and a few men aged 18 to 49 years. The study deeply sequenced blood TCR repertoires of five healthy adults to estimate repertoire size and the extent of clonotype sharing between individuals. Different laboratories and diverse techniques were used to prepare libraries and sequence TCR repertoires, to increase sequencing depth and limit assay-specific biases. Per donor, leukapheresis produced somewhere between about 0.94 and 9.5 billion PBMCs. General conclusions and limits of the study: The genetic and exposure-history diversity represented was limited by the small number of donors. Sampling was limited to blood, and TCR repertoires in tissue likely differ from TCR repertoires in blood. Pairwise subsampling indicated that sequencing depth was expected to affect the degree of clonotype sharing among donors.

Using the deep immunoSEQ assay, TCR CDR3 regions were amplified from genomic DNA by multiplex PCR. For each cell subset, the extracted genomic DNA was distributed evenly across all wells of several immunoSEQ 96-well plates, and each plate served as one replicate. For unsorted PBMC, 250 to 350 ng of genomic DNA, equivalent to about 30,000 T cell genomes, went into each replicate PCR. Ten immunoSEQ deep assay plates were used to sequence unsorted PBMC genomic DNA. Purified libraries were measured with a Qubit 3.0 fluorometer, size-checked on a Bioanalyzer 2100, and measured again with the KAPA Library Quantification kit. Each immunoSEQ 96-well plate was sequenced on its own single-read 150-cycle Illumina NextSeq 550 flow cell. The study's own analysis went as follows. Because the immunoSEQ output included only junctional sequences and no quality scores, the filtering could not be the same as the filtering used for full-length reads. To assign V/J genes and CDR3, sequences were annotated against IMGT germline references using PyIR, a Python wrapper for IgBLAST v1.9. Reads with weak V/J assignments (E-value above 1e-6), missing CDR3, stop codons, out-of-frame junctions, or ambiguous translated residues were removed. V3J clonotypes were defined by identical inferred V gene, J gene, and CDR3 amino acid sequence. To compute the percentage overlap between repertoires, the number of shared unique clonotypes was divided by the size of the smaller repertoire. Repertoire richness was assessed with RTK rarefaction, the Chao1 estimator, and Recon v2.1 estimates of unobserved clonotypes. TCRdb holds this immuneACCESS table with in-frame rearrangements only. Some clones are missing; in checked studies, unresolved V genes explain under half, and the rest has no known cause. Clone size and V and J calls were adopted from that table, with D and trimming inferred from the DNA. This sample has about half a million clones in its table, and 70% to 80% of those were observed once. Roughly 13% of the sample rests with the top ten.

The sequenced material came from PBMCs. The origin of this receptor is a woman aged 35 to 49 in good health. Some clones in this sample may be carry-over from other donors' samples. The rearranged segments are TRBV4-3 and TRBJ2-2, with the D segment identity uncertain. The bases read TGCGCCAGCAGCCAAGACGGGGAGCTGTTTTTT. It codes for CASSQDGELFF.